This paragraph covers one T cell receptor beta chain sequence. As yet, its antigen is unknown. Germline CDR1 SGHRS, CDR2 YFSETQ. V was clipped by 4 bases and J by 10 bases, with 18 bases between them. The CDR3 length is 15 residues. This record belongs to a study of post-analysis software for immune sequencing data. TCR beta cDNA libraries had unique molecular identifiers. A population of about 1 to 11 million T cells gave rise to approximately 530,000 cDNA molecules. One entry per CDR3 protein, called by TCRdb with MiXCR from the PCR reads. The data hold roughly 730,000 distinct CDR3 sequences, with 25% to 30% observed a single time. Study-wide points: Analysis by F measure revealed that same-batch samples clustered strongly together. The five TRBV segments detected at higher frequency in patients than in controls included TRBV5-6, TRBV5-1 and TRBV20-1. Normalized Chao1 diversity was significantly lower in multiple sclerosis patients than in controls.

This chain connects TRBV5-1 to TRBJ1-6; D perhaps matches TRBD1 (5 bases). The sample comprised blood. The TCR originated in a girl aged 10 to 17 with multiple sclerosis. Written as DNA, the CDR3 is TGCGCCAGCAGCCGCGACAGAATCAACCGCTCACCCCTCCACTTT. As protein: CASSRDRINRSPLHF.